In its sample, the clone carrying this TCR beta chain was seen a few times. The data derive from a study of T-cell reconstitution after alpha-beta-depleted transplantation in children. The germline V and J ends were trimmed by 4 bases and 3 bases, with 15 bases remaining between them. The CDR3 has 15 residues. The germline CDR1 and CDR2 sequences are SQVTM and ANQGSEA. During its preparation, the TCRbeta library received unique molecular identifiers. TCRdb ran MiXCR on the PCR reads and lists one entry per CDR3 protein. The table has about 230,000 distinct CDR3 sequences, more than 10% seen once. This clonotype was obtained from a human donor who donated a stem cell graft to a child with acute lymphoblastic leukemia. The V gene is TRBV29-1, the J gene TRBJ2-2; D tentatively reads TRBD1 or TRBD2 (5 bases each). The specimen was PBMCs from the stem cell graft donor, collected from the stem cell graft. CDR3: CSVAGTRADTGELFF. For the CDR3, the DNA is TGCAGCGTTGCCGGGACCCGGGCGGACACCGGGGAGCTGTTTTTT.